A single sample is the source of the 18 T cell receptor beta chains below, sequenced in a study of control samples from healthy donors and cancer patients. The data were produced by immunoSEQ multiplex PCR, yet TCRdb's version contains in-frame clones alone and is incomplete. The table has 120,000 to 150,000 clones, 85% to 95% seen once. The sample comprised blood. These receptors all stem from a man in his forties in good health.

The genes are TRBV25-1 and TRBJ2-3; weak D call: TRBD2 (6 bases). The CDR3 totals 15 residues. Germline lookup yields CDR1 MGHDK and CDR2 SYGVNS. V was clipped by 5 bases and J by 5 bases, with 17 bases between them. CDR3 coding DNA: TGTGCCAGCAGTCCACTAGGGGCGGGGAGAGATACGCAGTATTTT. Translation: CASSPLGAGRDTQYF.

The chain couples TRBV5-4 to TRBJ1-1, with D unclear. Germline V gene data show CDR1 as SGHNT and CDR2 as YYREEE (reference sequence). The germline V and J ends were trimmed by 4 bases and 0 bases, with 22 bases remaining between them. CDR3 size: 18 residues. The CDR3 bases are TGTGCCAGCAGCCCCATGGAGGAAACTACACAACTGAACACTGAAGCTTTCTTT. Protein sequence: CASSPMEETTQLNTEAFF.

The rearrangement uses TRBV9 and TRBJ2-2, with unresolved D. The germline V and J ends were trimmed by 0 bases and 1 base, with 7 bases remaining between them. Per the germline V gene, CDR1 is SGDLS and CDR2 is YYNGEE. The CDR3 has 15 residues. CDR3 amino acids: CASSVGSKNTGELFF. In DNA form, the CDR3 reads TGTGCCAGCAGCGTAGGTTCTAAGAACACCGGGGAGCTGTTTTTT.

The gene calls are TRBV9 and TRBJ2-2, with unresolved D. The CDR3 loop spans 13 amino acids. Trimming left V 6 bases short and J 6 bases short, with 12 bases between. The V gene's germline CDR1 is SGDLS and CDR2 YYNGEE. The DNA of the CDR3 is TGTGCCAGCACCCCAGGCAGCCCCGGGGAGCTGTTTTTT. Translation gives CASTPGSPGELFF.

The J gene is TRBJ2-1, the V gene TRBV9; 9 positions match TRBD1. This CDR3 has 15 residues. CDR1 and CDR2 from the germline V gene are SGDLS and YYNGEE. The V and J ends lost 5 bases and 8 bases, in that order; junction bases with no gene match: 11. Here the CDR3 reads CASSHAGQGNHEQFF. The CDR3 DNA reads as TGTGCCAGCAGTCATGCGGGACAGGGAAACCATGAGCAGTTCTTC.

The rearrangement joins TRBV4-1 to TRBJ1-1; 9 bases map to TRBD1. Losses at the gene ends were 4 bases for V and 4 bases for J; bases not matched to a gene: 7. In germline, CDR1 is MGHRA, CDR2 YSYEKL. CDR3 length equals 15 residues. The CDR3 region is CASSLIQGAGTEAFF. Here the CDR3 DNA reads TGCGCCAGCAGCCTCATACAGGGGGCAGGCACTGAAGCTTTCTTT.

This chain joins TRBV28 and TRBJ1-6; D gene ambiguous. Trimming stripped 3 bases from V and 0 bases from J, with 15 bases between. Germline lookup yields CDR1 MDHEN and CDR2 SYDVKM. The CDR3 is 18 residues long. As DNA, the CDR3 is TGTGCCAGCAGTTTTGGAGCCCGGTTCAGCTCCTATAATTCACCCCTCCACTTT. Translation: CASSFGARFSSYNSPLHF. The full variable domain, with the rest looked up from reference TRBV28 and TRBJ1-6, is DVKVTQSSRYLVKRTGEKVFLECVQDMDHENMFWYRQDPGLGLRLIYFSYDVKMKEKGDIPEGYSVSREKKERFSLILESASTNQTSMYLCASSFGARFSSYNSPLHFGNGTRLTVT.

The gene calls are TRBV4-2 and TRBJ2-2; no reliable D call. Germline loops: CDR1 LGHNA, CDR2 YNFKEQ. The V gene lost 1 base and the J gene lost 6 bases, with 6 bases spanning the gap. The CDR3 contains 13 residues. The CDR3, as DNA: TGTGCCAGCAGCCAAGGGTTCCCCGGGGAGCTGTTTTTT. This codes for CASSQGFPGELFF.

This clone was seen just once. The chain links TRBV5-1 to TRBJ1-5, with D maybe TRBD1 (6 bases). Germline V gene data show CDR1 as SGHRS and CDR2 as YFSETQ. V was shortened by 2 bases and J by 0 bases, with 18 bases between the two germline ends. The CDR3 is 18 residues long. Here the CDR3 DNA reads TGCGCCAGCAGCTTCTCCCCGCGGACAGACTATAGCAATCAGCCCCAGCATTTT. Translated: CASSFSPRTDYSNQPQHF.

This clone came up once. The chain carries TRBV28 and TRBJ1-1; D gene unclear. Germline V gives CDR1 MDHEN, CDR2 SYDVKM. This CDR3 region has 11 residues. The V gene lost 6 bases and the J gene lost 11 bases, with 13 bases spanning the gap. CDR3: CASRGGVDAFF. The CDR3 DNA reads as TGTGCCAGCAGGGGTGGAGTCGACGCTTTCTTT.

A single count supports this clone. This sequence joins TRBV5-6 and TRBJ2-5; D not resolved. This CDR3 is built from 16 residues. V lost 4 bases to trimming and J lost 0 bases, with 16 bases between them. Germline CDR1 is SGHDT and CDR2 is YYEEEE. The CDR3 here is CASSRLGWQNQETQYF. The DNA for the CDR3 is TGTGCCAGCAGCCGCCTAGGTTGGCAGAACCAAGAGACCCAGTACTTC.

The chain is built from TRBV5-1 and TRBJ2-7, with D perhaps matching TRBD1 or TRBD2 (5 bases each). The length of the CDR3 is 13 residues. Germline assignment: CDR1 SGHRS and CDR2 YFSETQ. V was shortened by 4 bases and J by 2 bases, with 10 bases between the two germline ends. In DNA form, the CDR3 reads TGCGCCAGCAGCCCCGGGGCCACCTACGAGCAGTACTTC. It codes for CASSPGATYEQYF.

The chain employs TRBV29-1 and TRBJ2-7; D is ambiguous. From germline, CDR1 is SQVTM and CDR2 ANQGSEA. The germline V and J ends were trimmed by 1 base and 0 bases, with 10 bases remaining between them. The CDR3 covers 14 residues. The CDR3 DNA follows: TGCAGCGTTGAAGTTCGGGCAGCCTCCTACGAGCAGTACTTC. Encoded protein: CSVEVRAASYEQYF.

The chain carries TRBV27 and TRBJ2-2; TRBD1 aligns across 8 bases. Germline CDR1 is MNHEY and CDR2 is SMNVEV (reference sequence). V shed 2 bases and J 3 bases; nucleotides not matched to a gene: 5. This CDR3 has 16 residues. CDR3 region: CASSLIRGRDTGELFF. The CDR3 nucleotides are TGTGCCAGCAGTTTAATCAGGGGGCGCGACACCGGGGAGCTGTTTTTT.

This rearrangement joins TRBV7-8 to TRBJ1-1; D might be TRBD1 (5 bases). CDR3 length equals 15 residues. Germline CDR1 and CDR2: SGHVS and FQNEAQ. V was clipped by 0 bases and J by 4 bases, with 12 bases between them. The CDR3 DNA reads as TGTGCCAGCAGCTTAGCGCGGGTGGGGACCACTGAAGCTTTCTTT. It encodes CASSLARVGTTEAFF.

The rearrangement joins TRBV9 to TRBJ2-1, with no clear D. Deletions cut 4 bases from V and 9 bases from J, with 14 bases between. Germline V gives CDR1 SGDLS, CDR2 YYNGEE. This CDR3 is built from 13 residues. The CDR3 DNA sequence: TGTGCCAGCAGCTCCACTCGGACCGCTGAGCAGTTCTTC. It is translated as CASSSTRTAEQFF.

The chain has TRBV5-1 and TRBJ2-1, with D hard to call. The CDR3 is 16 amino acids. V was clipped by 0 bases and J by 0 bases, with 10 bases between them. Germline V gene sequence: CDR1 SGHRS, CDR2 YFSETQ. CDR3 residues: CASSLAAVSSYNEQFF. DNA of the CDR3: TGCGCCAGCAGCTTGGCCGCGGTCAGCTCCTACAATGAGCAGTTCTTC.

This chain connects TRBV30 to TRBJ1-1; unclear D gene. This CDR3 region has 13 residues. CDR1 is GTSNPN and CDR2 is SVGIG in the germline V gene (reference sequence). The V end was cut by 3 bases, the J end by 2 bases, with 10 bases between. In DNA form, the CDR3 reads TGTGCCTGGAGCGATCGGGGTAACACTGAAGCTTTCTTT. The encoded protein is CAWSDRGNTEAFF.